Below are 26 T cell receptor beta chains sequenced from a single sample in a study of quantifying T cell responses using KT2 cells. At the level of the study: TCR alpha and beta constant-region primers primed reverse transcription of RNA.

Each cDNA got a UMI-containing oligo ligated at its 3' end. First-round PCR used roughly 4 cycles and beta primers RC1.1 and RC1.2 covering TRBC1 and TRBC2. Each CDR3 protein is one row after TCRdb ran MiXCR on the UMI-ligation and nested PCR reads. The data show tens of thousands of distinct CDR3 sequences, 7.3% seen once. What was sequenced was PBMCs spiked with cells of the T cell clone KT2. The receptors stem from a human donor.

The genes are TRBV6-1 and TRBJ1-3; D ambiguous. The CDR3 spans 16 residues. The V and J ends lost 5 bases and 0 bases respectively, with 14 bases between them. From germline, CDR1 is MNHNS and CDR2 SASEGT. CDR3 nucleotide sequence: TGTGCCAGCAGTCCCCAAAGTCGGAGCTCTGGAAACACCATATATTTT. Residues: CASSPQSRSSGNTIYF.

The genes are TRBV27 and TRBJ2-3; D remains unclear. The V gene lost 2 bases and the J gene lost 1 base, with 4 bases spanning the gap. The CDR3 is 13 residues long. Germline CDR1 reads MNHEY; CDR2 reads SMNVEV (reference sequence). The CDR3 loop reads CASSLGRTDTQYF. The DNA for the CDR3 is TGTGCCAGCAGTTTAGGGCGCACAGATACGCAGTATTTT.

This clonotype was picked up many times. CDR3 coding DNA: TGCAGTGCTAGAGATACGAGCTCCGGTGGCCACGAGCAGTACTTC. Translated: CSARDTSSGGHEQYF. The V call is TRBV20-1, the J call TRBJ2-7; D call uncertain. CDR1 and CDR2 (germline): DFQATT, SNEGSKA (reference sequence). The CDR3 covers 15 residues. The germline V and J ends were trimmed by 0 bases and 5 bases, with 17 bases remaining between them.

The V gene is TRBV27, the J gene TRBJ1-1; D call uncertain. Germline V lookup: CDR1 MNHEY, CDR2 SMNVEV (reference sequence). The germline V and J ends were trimmed by 3 bases and 7 bases, with 12 bases remaining between them. The CDR3 is 13 residues long. DNA of the CDR3: TGTGCCAGCAGTTTGATAGGGTCCATTGAAGCTTTCTTT. This translates into CASSLIGSIEAFF.

This chain joins TRBV7-2 and TRBJ2-7; TRBD2 agrees at 12 bases. The V gene end was trimmed by 1 base and the J gene end by 4 bases; junction bases not matched to a gene: 5. Per the germline V gene, CDR1 is SGHTA and CDR2 is FQGNSA. This CDR3 contains 16 residues. CDR3 in DNA: TGTGCCAGCAGCTTAGGCTCTAGCGGGGGGGCGTACGAGCAGTACTTC. This codes for CASSLGSSGGAYEQYF.

This clonotype showed up many times. In DNA, the CDR3 is TGTGCCAGCAGTGCCAGCTACAATGAGCAGTTCTTC. Protein: CASSASYNEQFF. The J gene is TRBJ2-1, the V gene TRBV6-5; unclear D gene. V lost 5 bases and J lost 3, with 5 bases in between. The germline gives CDR1 MNHEY, CDR2 SVGAGI. This CDR3 is built from 12 residues.

CDR3 sequence: CASSRDSIYNEQFF. In nucleotides, the CDR3 is TGTGCCAGCAGCCGGGACAGTATCTACAATGAGCAGTTCTTC. The chain combines TRBV11-3 with TRBJ2-1; 7 nucleotides line up with TRBD1. CDR1 and CDR2 (germline): SGHNT, YENEEA. CDR3 length: 14 residues. V shed 5 bases, J shed 3 bases, and the junction held 4 bases outside the gene matches.

This clonotype came up a few times. V usage is TRBV12-3 or TRBV12-4 and J usage is TRBJ1-1; 7 bases align to TRBD1. V lost 5 bases to trimming and J lost 4 bases; unmatched junction nucleotides: 13. This CDR3 has 16 residues. CDR3 loop: CASSRITGVRSTEAFF. CDR3 sequence (DNA): TGTGCCAGCAGTCGTATTACAGGGGTGAGGAGCACTGAAGCTTTCTTT.

This clonotype was seen only a few times. The V and J genes are TRBV6-2 or TRBV6-3 and TRBJ2-7; 9 bases line up with TRBD1. After removal of 0 bases from V and 3 bases from J, the junction contained 12 bases not matched to a gene. This CDR3 region has 18 residues. Germline assignment: CDR1 MNHEY and CDR2 SVGEGT. CDR3 nucleotides: TGTGCCAGCAGTTACTCCATCGAGCCGGGACAGGGATACTACGAGCAGTACTTC. It translates to CASSYSIEPGQGYYEQYF.

This clonotype was seen a handful of times. The genes are TRBV14 and TRBJ1-6; 7 bases fit TRBD1. Germline V gene lookup returns CDR1 SGHDN and CDR2 FVKESK. The CDR3 covers 14 residues. V gave up 0 bases and J gave up 10 bases; unmatched junction bases: 3. CDR3 nucleotides: TGTGCCAGCAGCCAAGAGAACAGGGGATCACCCCTCCACTTT. Translating it yields CASSQENRGSPLHF.

The sample holds many counts of this clonotype. The rearrangement uses TRBV6-1 and TRBJ1-2; 8 bases agree with TRBD1. This CDR3 contains 14 residues. Germline V gives CDR1 MNHNS, CDR2 SASEGT. J gave up 5 bases and V 6 bases, and 8 bases lay outside the gene matches. For the CDR3, the DNA is TGTGCCAGCAGGACGGACAGGGTTTTGTATGGCTACACCTTC. This sequence encodes CASRTDRVLYGYTF.

Notes on this clonotype: The junction departs from the called germline gene at one end, perhaps through a read error. The chain has TRBV29-1 and TRBJ1-5; no reliable D call. This CDR3 comprises 16 residues. Per the germline V gene, CDR1 is SQVTM and CDR2 is ANQGSEA. The CDR3 bases are TGCAGCGTTGAAGGGTTCGCTTTTTATAGCAATCAGCACCAGCATTTT. It is translated as CSVEGFAFYSNQHQHF.

DNA of the CDR3: TGTGCCAGCGGGACAGGGGGCGGGGAGACCCAGTACTTC. It yields the protein CASGTGGGETQYF. The J gene is TRBJ2-5, the V gene TRBV2; 12 bases fit TRBD1. The CDR3 is made up of 13 amino acids. V lost 8 bases and J lost 5; bases outside the gene matches: 3. The germline CDR1 and CDR2 sequences are SNHLY and FYNNEI.

This clonotype occurred many times. The gene calls are TRBV7-9 and TRBJ1-1; unclear D gene. Germline CDR1 and CDR2: SEHNR and FQNEAQ (reference sequence). Trimming pared 5 bases from V and 2 bases from J, leaving 12 bases between. This CDR3 is built from 14 residues. The CDR3 DNA is TGTGCCAGCAGCCCTGCGAGGGATAACACTGAAGCTTTCTTT. This encodes CASSPARDNTEAFF. Together with reference TRBV7-9 and TRBJ1-1, the CDR3 gives the full variable domain: DTGVSQNPRHKITKRGQNVTFRCDPISEHNRLYWYRQTLGQGPEFLTYFQNEAQLEKSRLLSDRFSAERPKGSFSTLEIQRTEQGDSAMYLCASSPARDNTEAFFGQGTRLTVV.

This clonotype showed up many times. The chain couples TRBV27 to TRBJ2-3; TRBD1 agrees at 7 bases. The CDR3 is 14 residues long. V lost 5 bases, J lost 0 bases, and 2 bases stayed unmatched. Germline V gives CDR1 MNHEY, CDR2 SMNVEV (reference sequence). CDR3: CASSRTGSTDTQYF. DNA for the CDR3: TGTGCCAGCAGTAGGACAGGTAGCACAGATACGCAGTATTTT.

This clonotype was detected many times. At one end the junction does not follow the germline gene, possibly because of a read error. V and J are TRBV7-7 and TRBJ1-5; D not resolved. CDR3 length: 20 residues. Per the germline V gene, CDR1 is SSHAT and CDR2 is FNYEAQ (reference sequence). CDR3 bases: TGTGCTAGCAGCCGCAAAACAATACGTCCGGAGGAGGGAGCTGATCAGCCCCAGCATTTT. Amino acid sequence: CASSRKTIRPEEGADQPQHF.

This clonotype was counted at least ten times. The V gene is TRBV6-5, the J gene TRBJ1-2, with D possibly matching TRBD1 (6 bases). The CDR3 consists of 13 residues. CDR1 and CDR2 (germline): MNHEY, SVGAGI. V lost 5 bases to trimming and J lost 2 bases, with 9 bases between them. CDR3 sequence: CASSVDSNYGYTF. The CDR3 nucleotides read TGTGCCAGCAGTGTGGACAGCAACTATGGCTACACCTTC.

The CDR3 coding sequence is TGTGCCAGCAGTAGCAGACTAGCGGGAGGGCGGCAGTACTTC. This sequence encodes CASSSRLAGGRQYF. This sequence joins TRBV12-3 or TRBV12-4 and TRBJ2-7, with 14 bases identical to TRBD2. V trimming: 5 bases; J trimming: 9 bases; junction bases outside the gene matches: 6. CDR3 length: 14 amino acids.

The chain couples TRBV6-1 to TRBJ1-4; D is unclear. Trimming cost V 6 bases and J 11 bases, with 16 bases left between them. This CDR3 comprises 13 residues. Germline V lookup: CDR1 MNHNS, CDR2 SASEGT. The CDR3 bases are TGTGCCAGCAGGGAGCCACAAACCAGGAAACTGTTTTTT. This sequence encodes CASREPQTRKLFF.

J is TRBJ2-3 and V is TRBV10-3; TRBD2 matches 9 bases. CDR3 length: 17 residues. CDR1 ENHRY and CDR2 SYGVKD come from the germline V gene. J lost 0 bases, V lost 3 bases, and 7 bases had no gene match. CDR3 sequence: CAISDQSGLASTDTQYF. The CDR3 nucleotides read TGTGCCATCAGTGATCAGAGTGGACTAGCGAGCACAGATACGCAGTATTTT.

This clonotype has just a few counts. V gene TRBV12-3 or TRBV12-4 combines with J gene TRBJ1-6; D not certain. The V and J ends lost 2 bases and 3 bases respectively, with 5 bases between them. The CDR3 extends over 14 amino acids. For the CDR3, the DNA is TGTGCCAGCAGTTTACGGCACTATAATTCACCCCTCCACTTT. It yields the protein CASSLRHYNSPLHF.

The genes are TRBV10-1 and TRBJ2-3, with 10 bases that match TRBD2. Germline CDR1 is WNHNN and CDR2 is SYGVQD (reference sequence). V trimming: 6 bases; J trimming: 10 bases; junction bases outside the gene matches: 4. This CDR3 region has 12 residues. CDR3 bases: TGCGCCAGCAGCCTAGCGGGGGAAGCGCAGTATTTT. It specifies CASSLAGEAQYF.

A note on this clonotype: This sequence may be a read error, since a much larger clone differs from it by one base. V usage is TRBV7-9 and J usage is TRBJ2-1; D tentatively reads TRBD1 or TRBD2 (5 bases each). V was cut by 5 bases and J by 5 bases, with 19 bases left in between. This CDR3 region has 16 residues. Germline lookup yields CDR1 SEHNR and CDR2 FQNEAQ (reference sequence). The CDR3 here is CASSLWGPELNNEQFF. The CDR3 nucleotides read TGTGCCAGCAGCCTATGGGGACCGGAGTTAAACAATGAGCAGTTCTTC. Full variable domain (remainder filled in from reference TRBV7-9 and TRBJ2-1): DTGVSQNPRHKITKRGQNVTFRCDPISEHNRLYWYRQTLGQGPEFLTYFQNEAQLEKSRLLSDRFSAERPKGSFSTLEIQRTEQGDSAMYLCASSLWGPELNNEQFFGPGTRLTVL.

Only a few counts were recorded for this clonotype. The rearrangement links TRBV1 to TRBJ2-7. TRBV1 is a recognized pseudogene. The CDR3 runs 14 residues. CDR3 nucleotide sequence: TGCACCAGCAGCCAAGCCGCCAGCGCCTACGAGCAGTACTTC. Translating it yields CTSSQAASAYEQYF.

The gene calls are TRBV2 and TRBJ1-5; D may be TRBD1 (6 bases). This CDR3 comprises 14 residues. The germline V and J ends were trimmed by 4 bases and 5 bases, with 12 bases remaining between them. CDR1 and CDR2 from the germline V gene are SNHLY and FYNNEI. CDR3: CASSVGTLHQPQHF. The CDR3 bases are TGTGCCAGCAGTGTGGGGACACTTCATCAGCCCCAGCATTTT.

There are a few counts of this clonotype. The chain joins TRBV2 to TRBJ2-1; 13 bases are shared with TRBD2. This CDR3 is 15 amino acids long. With 6 bases clipped from V and 10 bases from J, the junction kept 9 bases outside the gene matches. Per germline, CDR1 SNHLY and CDR2 FYNNEI. CDR3 bases: TGTGCCAGCAGCTCGACTAGCGGGAGGTCTTGGGAGCAGTTCTTC. The encoded protein is CASSSTSGRSWEQFF.